This T cell receptor (beta chain) was observed in a study of T cells in Graves' hyperthyroidism and ophthalmopathy. Study-wide context: The initial diagnosis was the point when peripheral blood was collected, ahead of any treatment.

Germline V CDR1 and CDR2: MNHNS, SASEGT. V was pared by 8 bases and J by 1 base, with 11 bases between. This CDR3 contains 13 residues. Diagnoses were made from clinical symptoms, serum measures (thyroxine and TRAb), thyroid ultrasound and orbital computed tomography. Amplification yielded TCR beta CDR3 regions, with RNA transcripts as the source. An initial round of RT-PCR targeting the TCR CDR3 relied on the HTBI primer set. TCRdb used MiXCR to reprocess the multiplex PCR reads, holding one entry per CDR3 protein. The sample holds some 350,000 distinct CDR3 sequences, about a fifth seen once. This chain joins TRBV6-1 and TRBJ1-1; a possible D gene is TRBD1 (6 bases). The TCR originated in a woman aged 18-29 years with Graves' hyperthyroidism. Material: blood. The CDR3 reads CASALQGNTEAFF. The CDR3, as DNA: TGTGCCAGCGCCCTACAGGGGAACACTGAAGCTTTCTTT.